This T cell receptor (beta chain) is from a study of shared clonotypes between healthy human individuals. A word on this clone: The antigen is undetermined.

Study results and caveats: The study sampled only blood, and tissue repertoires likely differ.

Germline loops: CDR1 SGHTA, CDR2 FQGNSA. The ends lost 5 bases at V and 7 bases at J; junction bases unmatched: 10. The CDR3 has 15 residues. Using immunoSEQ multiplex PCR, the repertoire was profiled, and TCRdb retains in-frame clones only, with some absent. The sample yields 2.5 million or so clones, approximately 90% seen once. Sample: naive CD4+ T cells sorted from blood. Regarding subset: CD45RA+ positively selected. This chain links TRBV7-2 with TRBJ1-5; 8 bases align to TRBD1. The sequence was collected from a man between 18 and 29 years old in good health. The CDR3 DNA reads TGTGCCAGCAGCCAAGGACAGGGAGGAGGACAGCCCCAGCATTTT. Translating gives CASSQGQGGGQPQHF.